These T cell receptor beta chains were read from a single sample in a study of control samples from healthy donors and cancer patients. Clones were sequenced by immunoSEQ multiplex PCR, and TCRdb holds only the in-frame ones, with some missing. The sample consists of approximately 220,000 clones, 85% to 95% of them appearing once. What was sequenced was blood. Every receptor here comes from a man aged 45-65 years in good health. Both conserved end residues are part of each CDR3.

v_gene,j_gene,CDR3aa
TRBV18,TRBJ1-1,CASQDRGTLEAFF
TRBV28,TRBJ1-5,CASSLILEPTYSNQPQHF
TRBV6-5,TRBJ1-2,CASSPDRNYGYTF
TRBV6-2/TRBV6-3,TRBJ1-5,CASSYLNIDQPQHF
TRBV7-9,TRBJ2-3,CASSPLRGADTQYF
TRBV20-1,TRBJ1-3,CSANERNTIYF
TRBV6-1,TRBJ2-1,CASGTGSYYNEQFF
TRBV29-1,TRBJ2-1,CSVRPGNEQFF
TRBV27,TRBJ1-5,CASSFPEGWGGFGQPQHF
TRBV5-1,TRBJ2-1,CASSVSGGADEQFF
TRBV5-8,TRBJ1-1,CASSFSMNTEAFF
TRBV5-3,TRBJ1-4,CARSLWGDLKNATNEKLFF
TRBV5-4,TRBJ2-7,CASSLDSVEQYF
TRBV11-2,TRBJ2-1,CASSTGLISYNEQFF
TRBV6-2/TRBV6-3,TRBJ2-7,CASSYSIVPGGEGYEQYF
TRBV7-9,TRBJ2-1,CASSLQGRIGEQFF
TRBV11-2,TRBJ2-3,CASSPGVGDTQYF
TRBV29-1,TRBJ2-3,CSVGLAGGTDTQYF
TRBV28,TRBJ2-7,CASSPEKKGGGSYEQYF
TRBV6-5,TRBJ2-1,CASSYPSDGVDEQFF
TRBV4-1,TRBJ2-1,CASSQWTSGAKEQFF
TRBV7-8,TRBJ1-1,CASSFSQGRVIAFF
TRBV24-1,TRBJ2-2,CATSEVGELFF
TRBV2,TRBJ1-4,CASRVGGTNEKLFF
TRBV14,TRBJ1-2,CASSQVEWQQGAHPYGYTF
TRBV29-1,TRBJ1-1,CSDTGTSNTEAFF
TRBV19,TRBJ1-1,CATFPTGGTEAFF
TRBV19,TRBJ2-2,CASSIVRQTNTGELFF
TRBV5-1,TRBJ1-2,CASSNTYWDRTYGYTF